Shown below are 25 T cell receptor beta chains from a single sample sequenced in a study of blood T cell repertoires in COVID-19 (dated by TCRdb to the early 2020s). Preparation of the library involved the immunoSEQ multiplex PCR assay. This immuneACCESS table, as held by TCRdb, lists in-frame sequences with V and J called but not all clones. Of the missing ones, under half trace to an unresolved V gene in checked studies; the others have no known cause. Within this sample are under 400,000 clones, with 90% of them counted one time only. The ten largest account for 5% to 8.5% of the sample. Sequencing was performed on peripheral blood. The receptors derive from a man younger than 30 with active or convalescent COVID-19.

This clone was recorded once. The rearrangement uses TRBV5-1 and TRBJ1-4; D is possibly TRBD1 (5 bases). V shed 1 base and J shed 0 bases, with 10 bases lying between them. CDR1 and CDR2 from the germline V gene are SGHRS and YFSETQ. This CDR3 spans 16 amino acids. The CDR3 is CASSLTLGATNEKLFF. CDR3 coding DNA: TGCGCCAGCAGCTTGACCTTAGGGGCAACTAATGAAAAACTGTTTTTT.

V usage is TRBV2 and J usage is TRBJ2-7; 11 bases agree with TRBD1. The germline CDR1 and CDR2 sequences are SNHLY and FYNNEI. CDR3 length: 14 residues. With V trimmed by 8 bases and J by 6 bases, 9 bases remained unmatched. The CDR3 sequence: CASSPTGTGGEQYF. CDR3 nucleotide sequence: TGTGCCAGCTCCCCTACCGGGACAGGGGGCGAGCAGTACTTC.

J is TRBJ1-2 and V is TRBV4-3, with D perhaps TRBD1 (6 bases). The germline gives CDR1 LGHNA, CDR2 YSLEER. This CDR3 is 15 amino acids long. Between the trimmed V and J ends, which lost 5 bases and 8 bases, there was a span of 21 bases. CDR3 in amino acids: CASSSNALQGRGYTF. CDR3 DNA sequence: TGCGCCAGCAGCTCTAACGCCTTACAGGGTCGCGGCTACACCTTC.

The chain joins TRBV3-1 (or the pseudogene TRBV3-2) to TRBJ1-1; D remains unclear. The length of the CDR3 is 13 residues. Germline loops: CDR1 LGHDT, CDR2 YNNKEL (reference sequence). Trimming removed 0 bases at V and 1 base at J, with 3 bases between. The CDR3 protein is CASSQDWNTEAFF. The DNA of the CDR3 is TGTGCCAGCAGCCAAGACTGGAACACTGAAGCTTTCTTT.

V is TRBV2 and J is TRBJ1-1; D is unclear. Per germline, CDR1 SNHLY and CDR2 FYNNEI. Trimming pared 0 bases from V and 5 bases from J, leaving 10 bases between. This CDR3 contains 14 residues. For the CDR3, the DNA is TGTGCCAGCAGTGAAGCGCTTACGAGGACTGAAGCTTTCTTT. This sequence encodes CASSEALTRTEAFF.

The rearrangement joins TRBV13 to TRBJ2-1; D is possibly TRBD2 (5 bases). The germline V and J ends were trimmed by 3 bases and 9 bases, with 9 bases remaining between them. Germline V gives CDR1 PRHDT, CDR2 FYEKMQ (reference sequence). The CDR3 runs to 12 residues. CDR3: CASSLREGEQFF. CDR3 DNA sequence: TGTGCCAGCAGCTTGAGGGAAGGTGAGCAGTTCTTC.

CDR3 protein: CASSISSGGAREQFF. CDR3 coding DNA: TGTGCCAGCAGCATCTCTAGCGGGGGGGCCCGTGAGCAGTTCTTC. V gene TRBV7-8 combines with J gene TRBJ2-1, with 12 bases lining up with TRBD2. With 5 bases clipped from V and 9 bases from J, the junction kept 8 bases outside the gene matches. Looked up from germline, CDR1 is SGHVS and CDR2 is FQNEAQ. CDR3 length: 15 residues.

The chain uses TRBV6-1 and TRBJ1-5; D gene ambiguous. CDR1 and CDR2 (germline): MNHNS, SASEGT. This CDR3 is 13 amino acids long. V was trimmed by 2 bases and J by 6 bases, leaving 8 bases between them. This chain's CDR3 is CASSERRGQPQHF. CDR3 coding DNA: TGTGCCAGCAGTGAACGAAGAGGTCAGCCCCAGCATTTT.

This clone was detected only a few times. This sequence joins TRBV7-2 and TRBJ1-6; perhaps TRBD1 as D (5 bases). The CDR3 covers 13 residues. The germline V and J ends were trimmed by 5 bases and 6 bases, with 8 bases remaining between them. The germline CDR1 and CDR2 sequences are SGHTA and FQGNSA. DNA of the CDR3: TGTGCCAGCAGCGGAGGGGTTAATTCACCCCTCCACTTT. It specifies CASSGGVNSPLHF.

This chain uses TRBV6-4 with TRBJ2-7, with D possibly being TRBD2 (6 bases). CDR1 and CDR2 (germline): MRHNA, SNTAGT. This CDR3 contains 14 residues. The ends were cut back, 6 bases at V and 2 bases at J, with 14 bases in the middle. This CDR3 reads CASSVRTGAYEQYF. The CDR3, as DNA: TGTGCCAGCAGCGTTAGGACGGGAGCCTACGAGCAGTACTTC.

This chain uses TRBV6-1 with TRBJ2-3; 10 bases are a match to TRBD1. The CDR3 consists of 17 residues. J lost 7 bases, V lost 0 bases, and 10 bases had no gene match. Per the germline V gene, CDR1 is MNHNS and CDR2 is SASEGT. The CDR3 nucleotides are TGTGCCAGCAGTGAAGCTGGGACAGGGGTGGCGGGCTATACGCAGTATTTT. This sequence encodes CASSEAGTGVAGYTQYF.

The chain has TRBV2 and TRBJ2-5; D is perhaps TRBD1 (7 bases). Trimming left V 7 bases short and J 1 base short, with 10 bases between. This CDR3 spans 13 amino acids. Per germline, CDR1 SNHLY and CDR2 FYNNEI. CDR3 sequence: CASIRGVQETQYF. Here the CDR3 DNA reads TGTGCCAGCATCAGGGGGGTCCAAGAGACCCAGTACTTC.

The chain recombines TRBV5-1 with TRBJ1-6; D remains unclear. The germline gives CDR1 SGHRS, CDR2 YFSETQ. The V end was cut by 0 bases, the J end by 9 bases, with 7 bases between. The CDR3 is 13 residues long. This chain's CDR3 is CASSLDAGSPLHF. In DNA, the CDR3 is TGCGCCAGCAGCTTGGATGCGGGTTCACCCCTCCACTTT.

The chain has TRBV28 and TRBJ2-7; TRBD1 agrees at 7 bases. The CDR3 covers 17 residues. In germline, CDR1 is MDHEN, CDR2 SYDVKM. V was pared by 7 bases and J by 1 base, with 16 bases of the junction left unmatched. CDR3 residues: CASTTLGDRERSYEQYF. CDR3 coding DNA: TGTGCCAGCACGACTTTAGGGGACAGAGAACGTTCCTACGAGCAGTACTTC.

The sample holds a few counts of this clone. The V gene is TRBV5-1, the J gene TRBJ1-2; D unresolved. Germline-derived CDR1 and CDR2 are SGHRS and YFSETQ. This CDR3 spans 17 amino acids. The V end lost 0 bases, the J end lost 5 bases, and 20 bases lay between the germline ends. CDR3 amino acids: CASSLVWQSPLHYGYTF. The CDR3 DNA reads TGCGCCAGCAGCTTGGTCTGGCAGTCACCCCTTCATTATGGCTACACCTTC. Full variable domain (outside the CDR3, taken from reference TRBV5-1 and TRBJ1-2): KAGVTQTPRYLIKTRGQQVTLSCSPISGHRSVSWYQQTPGQGLQFLFEYFSETQRNKGNFPGRFSGRQFSNSRSEMNVSTLELGDSALYLCASSLVWQSPLHYGYTFGSGTRLTVV.

The chain joins TRBV9 to TRBJ1-2; no clear D gene. The CDR3 sequence is 14 residues long. CDR1 is SGDLS and CDR2 is YYNGEE in the germline V gene. Trimming pared 1 base from V and 5 bases from J, leaving 12 bases between. The CDR3: CASSVFSGDYGYTF. The CDR3 region has the DNA TGTGCCAGCAGCGTATTTTCCGGGGATTATGGCTACACCTTC.

The J gene is TRBJ2-3, the V gene TRBV28; 7 positions match TRBD2. The ends lost 6 bases at V and 4 bases at J; junction bases unmatched: 10. The CDR3 is made up of 15 amino acids. Germline V gene sequence: CDR1 MDHEN, CDR2 SYDVKM. CDR3 region: CASSSSLRGADTQYF. CDR3 DNA: TGTGCCAGCAGCTCATCCCTCCGGGGGGCAGATACGCAGTATTTT.

The chain joins TRBV27 to TRBJ2-7, with D perhaps TRBD1 (6 bases). Trimming took 3 bases from V and 5 from J, leaving 14 bases between them. Germline CDR1 reads MNHEY; CDR2 reads SMNVEV (reference sequence). The CDR3 runs to 14 residues. Here the CDR3 DNA reads TGTGCCAGCAGTTTGGGGGCTCGTGCCCACGAGCAGTACTTC. This translates into CASSLGARAHEQYF.

The sample holds many counts of this clone. This chain joins TRBV5-1 and TRBJ1-1; 7 positions agree with TRBD1. The junction had 9 bases not matched to a gene; V was cut back by 3 bases and J by 1 base. The CDR3 totals 16 residues. The V gene's germline CDR1 is SGHRS and CDR2 YFSETQ. Here the CDR3 DNA reads TGCGCCAGCAGCTGGGGGGACAGAGGGGCGAACACTGAAGCTTTCTTT. Protein product: CASSWGDRGANTEAFF.

This CDR3 reads CASSEVAGGFYNEQFF. For the CDR3, the DNA is TGTGCCAGCAGCGAAGTAGCGGGAGGGTTTTACAATGAGCAGTTCTTC. This chain connects TRBV9 to TRBJ2-1; 11 nucleotides line up with TRBD2. This CDR3 spans 16 amino acids. The ends lost 3 bases at V and 4 bases at J; junction bases unmatched: 6. Germline values: CDR1 SGDLS, CDR2 YYNGEE.

The genes are TRBV27 and TRBJ1-1, with a tentative D call TRBD1 (5 bases). Germline CDR1 reads MNHEY; CDR2 reads SMNVEV (reference sequence). The CDR3 loop spans 13 amino acids. Deletions cut 4 bases from V and 8 bases from J, with 14 bases between. The CDR3 DNA sequence: TGTGCCAGCAGTTACGGAGGGGCTTTGGAAGCTTTCTTT. Encoded protein: CASSYGGALEAFF.

The chain carries TRBV6-5 and TRBJ1-1; TRBD1 is a possible D gene (5 bases). The germline gives CDR1 MNHEY, CDR2 SVGAGI. The ends were cut back, 0 bases at V and 4 bases at J, with 12 bases in the middle. This CDR3 is built from 15 residues. The CDR3, as DNA: TGTGCCAGCAGTTACTCGGGGGGTGGAAGCACTGAAGCTTTCTTT. This gives the protein CASSYSGGGSTEAFF.

This clone is a singleton in its sample. The chain has TRBV7-2 and TRBJ2-7, with 8 bases lining up with TRBD1. V lost 1 base to trimming and J lost 4 bases; unmatched junction nucleotides: 6. Germline V gene sequence: CDR1 SGHTA, CDR2 FQGNSA. This CDR3 comprises 15 residues. The CDR3 loop is CASSLVGQEQYEQYF. Written as DNA, the CDR3 is TGTGCCAGCAGCTTAGTGGGACAGGAACAATACGAGCAGTACTTC. The full variable domain, with the rest looked up from reference TRBV7-2 and TRBJ2-7, is GAGVSQSPSNKVTEKGKDVELRCDPISGHTALYWYRQSLGQGLEFLIYFQGNSAPDKSGLPSDRFSAERTGGSVSTLTIQRTQQEDSAVYLCASSLVGQEQYEQYFGPGTRLTVT.

This clone has a count of ten or more. The chain uses TRBV7-2 and TRBJ2-1; 7 bases match TRBD2. There are 12 residues in the CDR3. Germline CDR1 is SGHTA and CDR2 is FQGNSA. Trimming removed 4 bases from V and 7 bases from J; junction bases left unmatched: 1. CDR3 in DNA: TGTGCCAGCAGCTCGCGGGGGAATGAGCAGTTCTTC. It encodes CASSSRGNEQFF.

The V gene is TRBV6-5, the J gene TRBJ2-4; the D gene is possibly TRBD2 (6 bases). V was trimmed by 2 bases and J by 8 bases, leaving 13 bases between them. This CDR3 is 14 amino acids long. CDR1 is MNHEY and CDR2 is SVGAGI in the germline V gene. DNA of the CDR3: TGTGCCAGCAGTTACGGAGCGGGCCCCTACATTCAGTACTTC. Its protein is CASSYGAGPYIQYF.